This TCR beta chain was captured by sequencing in a study of cytomegalovirus exposure and HLA in healthy donors. General study results and limits: Cytomegalovirus-associated TCR beta chains were listed, numbering 150 to 200. Reportedly, cytomegalovirus status was diagnosed with high sensitivity and specificity. Rare sequences made up most TCRs, while some public TCRs were found in many donors.

Data came from immunoSEQ multiplex PCR; TCRdb stores just in-frame clones and leaves some out. The sample shows roughly 220,000 clones, about 93% of them seen only once. While the first cohort had about 610 subjects, the donors belonged to the separate validation cohort of about 110 subjects. This CDR3 comprises 14 residues. Germline V CDR1 and CDR2: LNHDA, SQIVND (reference sequence). V was shortened by 4 bases and J by 5 bases, with 15 bases between the two germline ends. This clone has just a few counts. Its antigen is currently unknown. The receptor comes from a young woman in good health and CMV-seronegative. Sequencing was done on a sample of PBMCs. The V and J genes are TRBV19 and TRBJ2-7, with a tentative D call TRBD1 (6 bases). The CDR3 DNA is TGTGCCAGTAGTACAGACAGGACTTTGAACGAGCAGTACTTC. It specifies CASSTDRTLNEQYF.